Detailed here is one T cell receptor beta chain. The antigen remains undetermined. This sample was taken from a study of radiation and T cells in renal cell carcinoma. About the research overall: Nephrectomy followed 15 Gy stereotactic body radiation by 4 weeks. General observations from the study: Baseline intratumoral clonotype presence is unknown without pretreatment biopsies.

Trimming removed 1 base at V and 6 bases at J, with 16 bases between. The germline gives CDR1 MDHEN, CDR2 SYDVKM. CDR3 length: 16 amino acids. Repertoires were generated with immunoSEQ multiplex PCR, while TCRdb's copy carries only in-frame clones and drops some. Among 100,000 to 150,000 clones listed, around 90% were seen once. This sample's time point: blood 2 weeks post-SBRT. As to treatment: 15 Gy SBRT to primary tumor, nephrectomy 4 weeks later. Blood was sampled at baseline, 2 weeks and 4 weeks after SBRT. The chain has TRBV28 and TRBJ2-1; weak D call: TRBD2 (5 bases). The clonotype originates from a woman in her 70s with renal cell carcinoma. Sequencing was performed on blood, taken from a patient whose treatment included radiotherapy and nephrectomy. This CDR3 reads CASSLSPGVFANEQFF. The CDR3 nucleotides are TGTGCCAGCAGTTTATCTCCCGGGGTATTCGCCAATGAGCAGTTCTTC.